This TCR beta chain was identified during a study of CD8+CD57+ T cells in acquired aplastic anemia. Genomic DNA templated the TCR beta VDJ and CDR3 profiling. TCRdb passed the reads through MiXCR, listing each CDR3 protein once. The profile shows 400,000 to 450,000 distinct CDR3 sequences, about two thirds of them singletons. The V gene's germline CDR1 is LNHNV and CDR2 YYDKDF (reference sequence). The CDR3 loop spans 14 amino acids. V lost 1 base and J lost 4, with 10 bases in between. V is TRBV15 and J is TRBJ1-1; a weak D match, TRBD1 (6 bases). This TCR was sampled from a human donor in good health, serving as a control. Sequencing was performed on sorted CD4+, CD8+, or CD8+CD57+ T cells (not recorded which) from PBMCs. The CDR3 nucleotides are TGTGCCACCAGCAGAGCGGACAGCATCACTGAAGCTTTCTTT. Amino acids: CATSRADSITEAFF. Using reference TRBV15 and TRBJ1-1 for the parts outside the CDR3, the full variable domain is DAMVIQNPRYQVTQFGKPVTLSCSQTLNHNVMYWYQQKSSQAPKLLFHYYDKDFNNEADTPDNFQSRRPNTSFCFLDIRSPGLGDTAMYLCATSRADSITEAFFGQGTRLTVV.